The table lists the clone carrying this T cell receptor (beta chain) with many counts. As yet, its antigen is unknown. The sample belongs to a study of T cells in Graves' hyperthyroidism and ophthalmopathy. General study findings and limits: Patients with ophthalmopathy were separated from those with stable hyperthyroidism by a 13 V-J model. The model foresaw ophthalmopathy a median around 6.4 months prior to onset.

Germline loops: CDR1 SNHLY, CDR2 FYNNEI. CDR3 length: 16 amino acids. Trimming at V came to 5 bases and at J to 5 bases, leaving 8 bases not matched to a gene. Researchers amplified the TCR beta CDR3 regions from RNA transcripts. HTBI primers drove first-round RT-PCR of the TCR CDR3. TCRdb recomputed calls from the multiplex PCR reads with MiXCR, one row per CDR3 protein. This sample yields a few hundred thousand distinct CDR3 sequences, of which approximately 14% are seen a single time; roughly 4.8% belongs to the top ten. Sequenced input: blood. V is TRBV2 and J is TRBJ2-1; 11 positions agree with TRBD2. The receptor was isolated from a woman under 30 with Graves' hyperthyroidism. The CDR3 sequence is CASSPGLAVSHNEQFF. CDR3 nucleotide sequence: TGTGCCAGCAGTCCGGGACTAGCGGTAAGCCACAATGAGCAGTTCTTC.